Included here is one T cell receptor (beta chain) sequence, with context. The data were obtained in a study of cytomegalovirus exposure and HLA in healthy donors. Study in general: When 398 donors were genotyped, roughly 82% of them were found to fall in the Caucasian-associated ancestry cluster.

In germline, CDR1 is SGHVS, CDR2 FNYEAQ. Trimming pared 3 bases from V and 0 bases from J, leaving 27 bases between. The CDR3 has 21 residues. The PCR ran on 60 Vbeta and 13 Jbeta primers. Only in-frame clones appear in the TCRdb table, and some are missing; sequencing was by immunoSEQ multiplex PCR. The profile shows some 60,000 clones, 65% to 75% of them singletons. The TCR originated in a woman aged 30 to 39 in good health and CMV-seronegative. Sequenced material: PBMCs. The gene calls are TRBV7-6 and TRBJ2-1; possibly TRBD2 for D (7 bases). Here the CDR3 reads CASSFPGIGGQAGISYNEQFF. The CDR3 DNA reads TGTGCCAGCAGCTTCCCGGGGATCGGGGGCCAAGCGGGGATCTCCTACAATGAGCAGTTCTTC.